These T cell receptor beta chains were read from a single sample in a study of cytomegalovirus exposure and HLA in healthy donors. TCRdb keeps only in-frame clones here, not all; method: immunoSEQ multiplex PCR. This sample has roughly 100,000 clones; 55% to 75% occur once, and the top ten carry approximately 3.8%. The sequenced sample consisted of PBMCs. The source is a man younger than 45 in good health and CMV-seropositive. The CDR3 runs from the conserved cysteine through the conserved F or W. Each record gives: J gene, CDR3 length, D gene, clone size, V gene, CDR3 protein, CDR3 DNA. The D gene is left open where the match is weak. Rows may omit the clone size; those that give it use once, few, many or a size class.

>TRBJ2-3|15|.|few|TRBV18
CASSPTGQRTDTQYF
TGTGCCAGCTCACCAACTGGACAGAGGACAGATACGCAGTATTTT
>TRBJ2-2|14|.|once|TRBV4-2
CASSQDRGFGELFF
TGTGCCAGCAGCCAAGATAGGGGGTTCGGGGAGCTGTTTTTT
>TRBJ1-2|15|TRBD1|few|TRBV27
CASSFLGQGDWGYTF
TGTGCCAGCAGTTTCCTGGGACAGGGGGACTGGGGCTACACCTTC
>TRBJ1-1|13|TRBD1|few|TRBV2
CASSVTGKPEAFF
TGTGCCAGCAGCGTGACAGGGAAGCCTGAAGCTTTCTTT
>TRBJ2-3|15|TRBD2|.|TRBV4-1
CASSLNPGLSDTQYF
TGCGCCAGCAGCCTAAACCCGGGACTATCAGATACGCAGTATTTT
>TRBJ2-1|14|.|few|TRBV7-6
CASSLYGSYNEQFF
TGTGCCAGCAGCTTATACGGTTCCTACAATGAGCAGTTCTTC
>TRBJ1-2|15|TRBD1|.|TRBV9
CASSVERTGLYGYTF
TGTGCCAGCAGCGTAGAACGGACAGGCCTCTATGGCTACACCTTC
>TRBJ2-5|13|.|.|TRBV14
CASSQGAGETQYF
TGTGCCAGCAGCCAAGGGGCCGGAGAGACCCAGTACTTC
>TRBJ2-2|14|.|.|TRBV6-5
CASSPWGGTGELFF
TGTGCCAGCAGTCCCTGGGGAGGTACCGGGGAGCTGTTTTTT
>TRBJ1-3|14|TRBD1|.|TRBV5-1
CASSDDRAGNTIYF
TGCGCCAGCAGCGATGACAGGGCTGGAAACACCATATATTTT
>TRBJ1-4|17|.|.|TRBV7-9
CASSQLGGSATNEKLFF
TGTGCCAGCAGCCAACTGGGGGGTTCAGCAACTAATGAAAAACTGTTTTTT
>TRBJ1-2|14|.|once|TRBV6-5
CASTPNSEAYGYTF
TGTGCCAGCACCCCTAATTCGGAGGCCTATGGCTACACCTTC
>TRBJ2-2|14|.|.|TRBV6-5
CASSEAGNTGELFF
TGTGCCAGCAGCGAAGCGGGGAACACCGGGGAGCTGTTTTTT
>TRBJ2-3|14|TRBD2|.|TRBV29-1
CSAPLAGWTDTQYF
TGCAGCGCCCCTTTAGCGGGGTGGACAGATACGCAGTATTTT
>TRBJ1-2|14|TRBD1|few|TRBV7-9
CASSSMDRGYGYTF
TGTGCCAGCAGCTCGATGGACAGGGGATATGGCTACACCTTC
>TRBJ2-3|13|TRBD1|.|TRBV2
CASNSGQADTQYF
TGTGCCAGCAATTCCGGACAGGCAGATACGCAGTATTTT
>TRBJ1-1|13|.|.|TRBV7-8
CASSRIWATEAFF
TGTGCCAGCAGCCGGATCTGGGCCACTGAAGCTTTCTTT
>TRBJ2-7|14|.|few|TRBV7-6
CASSLMTGPGEQYF
TGTGCCAGCAGCTTGATGACAGGACCGGGCGAGCAGTACTTC
>TRBJ1-5|12|.|.|TRBV11-2
CAGGQINQPQHF
TGTGCCGGCGGGCAGATCAATCAGCCCCAGCATTTT
>TRBJ2-1|15|.|few|TRBV7-3
CASSIFDRTYNEQFF
TGTGCCAGCAGCATATTCGACAGGACTTACAATGAGCAGTTCTTC
>TRBJ1-5|16|.|.|TRBV18
CASSPPADGGRQPQHF
TGTGCCAGCTCACCACCCGCGGACGGGGGAAGGCAGCCCCAGCATTTT
>TRBJ1-6|15|TRBD1|.|TRBV19
CASSKQGIINSPLHF
TGTGCCAGTAGTAAACAGGGGATTATTAATTCACCCCTCCACTTT
>TRBJ2-7|11|.|.|TRBV6-5
CASLDGAKQYF
TGTGCCAGCCTCGATGGGGCCAAGCAGTACTTC
>TRBJ2-1|13|.|.|TRBV10-1
CASSRTGDNEQFF
TGCGCCAGCAGTCGAACAGGTGACAATGAGCAGTTCTTC
>TRBJ1-1|13|.|few|TRBV7-9
CASSLQGDTEAFF
TGTGCCAGCAGCTTACAGGGTGACACTGAAGCTTTCTTT
>TRBJ1-1|12|.|.|TRBV6-1
CASTLVEDKAFF
TGTGCCAGCACTCTTGTAGAAGATAAAGCTTTCTTT
>TRBJ2-2|12|.|.|TRBV6-5
CASRPTTGELFF
TGTGCCAGCAGGCCCACTACCGGGGAGCTGTTTTTT
>TRBJ2-1|14|TRBD2|.|TRBV6-1
CASSESPSGGPRFF
TGTGCCAGCAGTGAATCCCCTAGCGGGGGCCCTCGGTTCTTC
>TRBJ2-7|13|TRBD1|few|TRBV6-5
CASRPTGTYEQYF
TGTGCCAGCAGGCCGACAGGGACCTACGAGCAGTACTTC
>TRBJ2-5|19|.|.|TRBV4-1
CASSPPGTGPYSSGETQYF
TGCGCCAGCAGCCCGCCCGGGACAGGGCCCTACTCTAGCGGGGAGACCCAGTACTTC
>TRBJ2-5|11|.|.|TRBV6-6
CASSLLETQYF
TGTGCCAGCAGTCTCTTAGAGACCCAGTACTTC
>TRBJ1-2|14|TRBD1|.|TRBV14
CASSQVTGGDGYTF
TGTGCCAGCAGCCAAGTAACAGGGGGCGACGGCTACACCTTC
>TRBJ1-5|12|.|.|TRBV6-5
CASSRVNQPQHF
TGTGCCAGCAGCCGGGTAAATCAGCCCCAGCATTTT
>TRBJ2-3|18|TRBD1|.|TRBV4-1
CASSQETGQRGRTDTQYF
TGCGCCAGCAGCCAAGAAACGGGACAGAGAGGACGCACAGATACGCAGTATTTT
>TRBJ2-1|13|.|.|TRBV7-2
CASSLGGLGEQFF
TGTGCCAGCAGCTTAGGGGGGCTGGGTGAGCAGTTCTTC
>TRBJ2-3|16|TRBD2|once|TRBV7-7
CASSAGLAGATDTQYF
TGTGCTAGCAGCGCGGGACTAGCGGGGGCAACAGATACGCAGTATTTT
>TRBJ1-6|12|.|few|TRBV6-5
CASSFPDSPLHF
TGTGCCAGCAGTTTCCCCGATTCACCCCTCCACTTT
>TRBJ1-2|17|.|.|TRBV7-2
CASSLDSSAAASAGYTF
TGTGCCAGCAGCTTAGATTCTTCGGCGGCGGCCTCGGCCGGCTACACCTTC
>TRBJ2-7|16|.|.|TRBV11-2
CASRAPGRSTSYEQYF
TGTGCCAGCCGAGCCCCTGGCAGGTCGACCTCCTACGAGCAGTACTTC
>TRBJ2-1|17|.|.|TRBV7-8
CASSPRRLMNSYNEQFF
TGTGCCAGCAGCCCTAGACGTTTGATGAACTCCTACAATGAGCAGTTCTTC
>TRBJ2-3|16|.|few|TRBV29-1
CSVEPIEVIRTDTQYF
TGCAGCGTTGAACCCATTGAGGTAATTCGGACAGATACGCAGTATTTT
>TRBJ1-1|13|.|.|TRBV9
CASSVLSNTEAFF
TGTGCCAGCAGCGTCTTGAGTAACACTGAAGCTTTCTTT
>TRBJ2-2|15|TRBD1|.|TRBV5-1
CASSQGVPNTGELFF
TGCGCCAGCAGCCAGGGGGTCCCGAACACCGGGGAGCTGTTTTTT
>TRBJ2-7|12|.|.|TRBV7-9
CASSQDQTEQYF
TGTGCCAGCAGCCAGGATCAGACCGAGCAGTACTTC
>TRBJ1-6|16|.|.|TRBV5-5
CASSLWGIGRNSPLHF
TGTGCCAGCAGCTTGTGGGGGATCGGGAGAAATTCACCCCTCCACTTT
>TRBJ2-7|13|.|.|TRBV2
CASNPGSTYEQYF
TGTGCCAGCAACCCAGGCAGTACCTACGAGCAGTACTTC
>TRBJ2-7|19|TRBD2|.|TRBV27
CASSLLGLAGTSSSYEQYF
TGTGCCAGCAGTTTACTGGGACTAGCGGGGACCTCAAGCTCCTACGAGCAGTACTTC
>TRBJ1-2|14|.|.|TRBV6-5
CASSSGAWDYGYTF
TGTGCCAGCAGTTCGGGAGCTTGGGACTATGGCTACACCTTC
>TRBJ1-1|13|.|.|TRBV5-1
CASSPGAGSEAFF
TGCGCCAGCAGCCCTGGGGCGGGATCTGAAGCTTTCTTT
>TRBJ1-2|12|.|.|TRBV30
CAWSVGGGTYTF
TGTGCCTGGAGTGTGGGCGGCGGGACCTACACCTTC
>TRBJ1-5|15|TRBD1|.|TRBV6-1
CASSPPRTGYVAQHF
TGTGCCAGCAGTCCACCACGGACAGGGTACGTGGCCCAGCATTTT
>TRBJ1-3|16|TRBD1|once|TRBV11-3
CASSPGQGHSGNTIYF
TGTGCCAGCAGCCCGGGACAGGGGCACTCTGGAAACACCATATATTTT
>TRBJ2-6|18|TRBD1|.|TRBV7-9
CASSSRISDRAGANVLTF
TGTGCCAGCAGCTCTCGTATATCTGACAGGGCTGGGGCCAACGTCCTGACTTTC
>TRBJ1-1|14|TRBD1|.|TRBV5-1
CASSAGTGGTEAFF
TGCGCCAGCAGCGCCGGGACAGGTGGGACTGAAGCTTTCTTT
>TRBJ2-3|15|TRBD2|.|TRBV5-1
CASRWGGGPEDTQYF
TGCGCCAGCAGGTGGGGCGGGGGGCCTGAAGATACGCAGTATTTT